This T cell receptor (beta chain) was found in a study of blood T cells in healthy people across ages (dated by TCRdb to between 2014 and 2016). At the level of the whole study: Template switching captured roughly one uniquely barcoded TCR beta cDNA molecule per two T cells in model experiments. Age-related changes in TCR beta repertoire diversity were measured in the study by deep sequencing normalized with unique cDNA molecular identifiers. The donors were divided into four age groups: young (average about 16 years), middle-aged (about 39), aged (about 56) and long-lived (82). The study analyzed two additional independent replicas of 1 million unique cDNA reads from the same blood draw for two donors, one aged 18 to 30 and one aged 80 or older.

From a lookup of the germline V gene (reference sequence), CDR1 and CDR2 are LGHDT and YNNKEL. The CDR3 spans 16 residues, from the cysteine through the phenylalanine. The DNA shown is the 48-base CDR3, in frame from base 1. V loses 2 bases, J loses 0 bases, and the germline ends lie 8 bases apart. A note on this clonotype: Its antigen specificity is not known. Per-base qualities were not stored, and no clone one base away is much larger.

Overall study results and their limits: Estimates of total diversity based on one million sequenced T cells were regarded as lower bounds and as underestimates. Donor CMV infection status was unknown, potentially confounding age-related changes in expanded clonotypes. The percentage of naive T cells measured by flow cytometry correlated strongly with observed TCR beta diversity. Observed TCR beta diversity per million T cells fell roughly linearly with age, and a significant reduction was already apparent by age roughly 40. The long-lived group showed more naive CD4+ T cells, fewer expanded clones and increased TCR diversity than the aged group, suggesting age selection. Since profiling was done on bulk unsorted PBMCs, naive and antigen-experienced compartments could not be conclusively compared.

The roughly 39 donors, aged about 6 to 95 years, were systemically healthy Caucasian individuals from Russia. About 9.1 milliliters of peripheral blood were collected from each donor into EDTA-treated Vacutainer tubes. PBMCs were isolated by Ficoll-Paque density-gradient centrifugation, with at least 6.5 million obtained per sample. Total RNA, at least 5 micrograms per sample, was extracted from PBMCs with Trizol reagent. Naive CD45RAhigh/CD27high T cell percentages were measured by flow cytometry on a PBMC aliquot from every donor. The method behind the library was 5' RACE. This sample was sequenced with an Illumina HiSeq 2500. A second about 7 to 12 cycle PCR used a sample-barcoded 5' primer and a J-beta primer mix. A unique molecular identifier was introduced onto each TCR beta cDNA molecule by a template-switch 5' adaptor carrying 12 random nucleotides. Each sample yielded at least 2.5 million CDR3-containing paired-end reads. First-strand cDNA was synthesized from all RNA with the Mint cDNA synthesis kit, primed by a TRBC-specific oligonucleotide. After uracil-DNA glycosylase treatment, a first 18-cycle PCR used universal primers M1SS and BC2_uni_R on all cDNA. On the authors' methods: For normalization, 1 million high-quality reads, each with a distinct molecular identifier, were randomly selected from each sample. Reads sharing molecular identifiers were discarded rather than binned into consensus sequences. CDR3 identification, clonotype clustering and error correction used MiTCR with a Q25 quality threshold and the strictest error-elimination algorithm. A nonparametric unseen species model with Euler transformation was used to estimate a lower bound on total TCR beta diversity. TCRdb took the public reads, trimmed them with fastp at Q25, ran MiXCR for clone calling and kept in-frame beta chains. Rows with a matching CDR3 protein are joined into one entry that keeps the most common DNA and genes. It is TCRdb's table, rather than the study itself, that gives the V and J calls and clone size. Within this sample are approximately 580,000 distinct CDR3 sequences, with more than 20% of them counted one time only. Approximately 10% of the sample belongs to the ten largest clones.

This sample also appeared in a second study, on T cells of mothers and their children. Taken from the second paper: Nine systemically healthy Caucasian individuals, comprising three mothers and their six children, were included as donors. cDNA synthesis consumed the entire amount of extracted RNA, loaded at approximately 1.6 ug RNA in each 15 ul reaction. Sample barcodes and 2-4 random nucleotides were added via the M1S primer in the second PCR. Over 8 million TCR beta CDR3 reads were obtained for each mother, and 2.5 million to 3.5 million reads were obtained for each child. Thymic selection shapes the output of TCR recombination in a similar way in related and unrelated pairs, and inherited differences have a minor effect. Normalized repertoire overlap was always found to be slightly, but never significantly, higher in related mother-child pairs than in unrelated mother-child pairs. No persistent microchimeric T cell clones were found, with a detection sensitivity of approximately 100 clones per million clonotypes. To look for features that set related mother-child pairs apart from unrelated individuals, the researchers ran deep NGS to compare the TCR beta repertoires of mothers and children. On average, the children were about 10 +/- 4 years old, while the mothers were about 37 +/- 4 years old. Libraries were sequenced on Illumina HiSeq 2000 with 100+100 nt paired-end reads after adapter ligation with NEBNext reagents. Mother and child libraries were prepared a month apart and sequenced in separate runs to prevent cross-contamination. Each donor had between 500,000 and 2,000,000 distinct TCR beta clonotypes identified. Naive TCR beta clonotypes were estimated from low-frequency clonotypes matched to each donor's FACS-determined naive share, without sorting.

The TCR comes from a boy aged 10-17 years in good health. The chain joins TRBV3-1 to TRBJ2-6; a confident D gene designation cannot be given. Sequencing used blood. The DNA reads as follows: TGTGCCAGCAGCCAAATAAGGTTCTCTGGGGCCAACGTCCTGACTTTC. This is translated as CASSQIRFSGANVLTF.